Below, 2 T cell receptor beta chains from the same sample are listed, as sequenced in a study of cytomegalovirus exposure and HLA in healthy donors. With 60 Vbeta and 13 Jbeta primers, the PCR was carried out. Only in-frame clones appear in the TCRdb table, and some are missing; sequencing was by immunoSEQ multiplex PCR. The table has approximately 95,000 clones, about 80% seen once. Sequenced sample: PBMCs. The receptors were sampled from a man between 18 and 35 years old in good health and CMV-seropositive.

This chain uses TRBV7-9 with TRBJ2-7; the match to TRBD2 covers 8 bases. The CDR3 runs 16 residues. The germline CDR1 and CDR2 sequences are SEHNR and FQNEAQ (reference sequence). With V trimmed by 6 bases and J by 4 bases, 14 bases remained unmatched. The CDR3 bases are TGTGCCAGCAGTAATATAGTAGGGACTAGTAGGTACGAGCAGTACTTC. Protein product: CASSNIVGTSRYEQYF.

The rearrangement joins TRBV30 to TRBJ1-6; 8 bases line up with TRBD1. The CDR3 has 13 amino acids. CDR1 and CDR2 (germline): GTSNPN, SVGIG (reference sequence). Unmatched junction bases numbered 2, after V lost 3 bases and J lost 7 bases. The CDR3 loop is CAWRQGANSPLHF. For the CDR3, the DNA is TGTGCCTGGAGGCAGGGGGCAAATTCACCCCTCCACTTT.